This paragraph reports one TCR beta chain. In the authors' workflow: Reference gene primers were amplified, and this amplification served to estimate nucleated cell counts. Here immunoSEQ multiplex PCR was the method, and the copy in TCRdb shows in-frame clones only, minus some. That table gives V, J and clone size, and the DNA gave D and trimming. Among about 260,000 clones listed, approximately 91% were seen once. This sample was included in a study of blood T cell repertoires in COVID-19. Study details: Both acute and convalescent COVID-19 samples were obtained from the United States, Italy and Spain.

V shed 6 bases and J 0 bases; nucleotides not matched to a gene: 1. Germline lookup yields CDR1 WSHSY and CDR2 SAAADI. The CDR3 spans 13 residues. Input material: peripheral blood. The chain uses TRBV10-2 and TRBJ1-1; 7 nucleotides line up with TRBD1. The TCR was taken from a human donor in a cohort sampled during active COVID-19. For the CDR3, the DNA is TGCGCCAGCAGGGGACAGATGAACACTGAAGCTTTCTTT. Its protein product is CASRGQMNTEAFF.